Following are 5 T cell receptor beta chains from one sample sequenced in a study of regulatory and conventional T cells in breast cancer. From the PCR reads, TCRdb called clonotypes with MiXCR, one entry per CDR3 protein. The data contain about 10,000 distinct CDR3 sequences, about 34% of them singletons. The material sequenced was conventional T cells from blood. The receptors were gathered from a male donor in good health.

In its sample, this clonotype was seen a few times. One end of the junction varies from germline; a read error may be responsible. This chain joins TRBV6-1 and TRBJ1-1; D is ambiguous. The V gene's germline CDR1 is MNHNS and CDR2 SASEGT. The CDR3 totals 15 residues. For the CDR3, the DNA is TGTGCCAGCACCCCGGAGCGGGGTTGGAACGCTGAAGCTTTCTTT. Its protein product is CASTPERGWNAEAFF.

This clonotype came up a few times. V and J are TRBV5-1 and TRBJ2-7, with 9 bases lining up with TRBD2. J gave up 1 base and V 1 base, and 9 bases lay outside the gene matches. This CDR3 contains 17 residues. The germline V gene has CDR1 SGHRS and CDR2 YFSETQ. CDR3 in DNA: TGCGCCAGCAGCTTGATACCACCTAGCGGGGCGTCCTACGAGCAGTACTTC. Residues: CASSLIPPSGASYEQYF.

This clonotype appeared a few times. The genes are TRBV20-1 and TRBJ2-3; TRBD2 matches 10 bases. Trimming took 5 bases from V and 1 from J; bases not matched to a gene: 3. This CDR3 has 14 residues. Germline V gene data show CDR1 as DFQATT and CDR2 as SNEGSKA (reference sequence). CDR3 coding DNA: TGCAGTGCTTCTACTAGCGGGGGCACAGATACGCAGTATTTT. Its translation: CSASTSGGTDTQYF.

The gene calls are TRBV7-9 and TRBJ1-5; D may be TRBD1 (6 bases). The CDR3 extends over 15 amino acids. Trimming cost V 2 bases and J 2 bases, with 10 bases left between them. Germline CDR1 SEHNR, CDR2 FQNEAQ (reference sequence). The chain's CDR3 is CASSLSGGRNQPQHF. The CDR3 region has the DNA TGTGCCAGCAGCTTATCCGGGGGCCGCAATCAGCCCCAGCATTTT.

The V call is TRBV5-4, the J call TRBJ2-3; tentative D call: TRBD1 (5 bases). V gave up 0 bases and J gave up 4 bases, with 12 bases separating them. The CDR3 has 15 amino acids. From germline, CDR1 is SGHNT and CDR2 YYREEE (reference sequence). In DNA form, the CDR3 reads TGTGCCAGCAGCTTGGTGCAGGGTAAATCAGATACGCAGTATTTT. This translates into CASSLVQGKSDTQYF.